This T cell receptor (beta chain) was identified in a study of T cell repertoires in cytomegalovirus infection. About this clonotype itself: Its matching antigen is unknown.

This CDR3 contains 16 residues. Germline CDR1 reads SEHNR; CDR2 reads FQNEAQ (reference sequence). V lost 7 bases, J lost 5 bases, and 23 bases lay in between. From the reads, TCRdb called clonotypes with MiXCR, one entry per CDR3 protein. Of about 150,000 distinct CDR3 sequences in the sample, approximately 17% were seen once. Findings and caveats of the study: CMV-specific TCR beta clonotypes restricted by HLA-C were the ones dominating the ex vivo response.

The sample was CD8+ T cells from PBMCs. The chain joins TRBV7-9 to TRBJ1-1; D might be TRBD1 (6 bases). This TCR was sampled from a human donor in good health (CMV status not recorded). Some clones in this sample may be carry-over from other donors' samples. The chain's CDR3 is CASITPEWGARTEAFF. The CDR3 DNA reads as TGTGCCAGCATCACACCAGAGTGGGGGGCGCGGACTGAAGCTTTCTTT.